The following is a T cell receptor (beta chain) sequence with its context. Its antigen remains unknown. Isolated RNA was reverse transcribed in full, so expressed TCRB transcripts were sequenced. Clones were read by immunoSEQ multiplex PCR, and TCRdb kept only the in-frame ones, dropping some. Of fewer than 550,000 clones in the sample, around 10% were seen once. The data were obtained in a study of beta chain features in type 1 diabetes. Study outcomes and limitations: PCR might preferentially amplify shorter templates, equally in patients and controls. A moderate, significant TCRB CDR3 shortening appeared in type 1 diabetes across four CD4+ subsets.

The CDR3 loop spans 14 amino acids. Trimming stripped 4 bases from V and 1 base from J, with 11 bases between. CDR1 and CDR2 (germline): SGHRS, YFSETQ. The receptor was derived from a woman between 18 and 29 years old in good health. The specimen was naive CD4+ T cells from blood. The chain recombines TRBV5-1 with TRBJ1-1; D remains unclear. The chain's CDR3 is CASSEGGRNTEAFF. DNA of the CDR3: TGCGCCAGCAGCGAGGGAGGCAGGAACACTGAAGCTTTCTTT.